This T cell receptor beta chain stems from a study of blood T cell repertoires in COVID-19. The CDR3 consists of 15 residues. The germline V and J ends were trimmed by 3 bases and 0 bases, with 11 bases remaining between them. From germline, CDR1 is KGHSH and CDR2 LQKENI. Measured with immunoSEQ multiplex PCR; TCRdb has only the in-frame clones, and not every one. The sample contains 110,000 to 150,000 clones, approximately 90% of which appear only once. This clone appeared once. The sequence was collected from a woman older than 75 with acute or convalescent COVID-19. The chain combines TRBV18 with TRBJ1-1; no definite D call. The sample taken for sequencing was peripheral blood. The CDR3 region is CASSPPQVMNTEAFF. The DNA for the CDR3 is TGTGCCAGCTCACCCCCCCAGGTCATGAACACTGAAGCTTTCTTT.